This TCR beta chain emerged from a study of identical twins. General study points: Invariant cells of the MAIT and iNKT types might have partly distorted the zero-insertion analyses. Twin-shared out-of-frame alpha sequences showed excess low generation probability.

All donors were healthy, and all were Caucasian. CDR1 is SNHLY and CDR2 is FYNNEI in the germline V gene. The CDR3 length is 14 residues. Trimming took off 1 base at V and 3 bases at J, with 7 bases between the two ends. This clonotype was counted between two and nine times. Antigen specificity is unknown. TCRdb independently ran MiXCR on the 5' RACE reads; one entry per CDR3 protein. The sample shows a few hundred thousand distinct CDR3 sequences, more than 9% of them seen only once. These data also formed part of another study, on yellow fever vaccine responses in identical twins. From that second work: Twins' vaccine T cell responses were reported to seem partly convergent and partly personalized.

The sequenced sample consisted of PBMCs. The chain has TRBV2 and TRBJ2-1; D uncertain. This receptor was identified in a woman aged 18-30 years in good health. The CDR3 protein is CASSEGLDYNEQFF. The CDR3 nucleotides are TGTGCCAGCAGTGAAGGGCTAGACTACAATGAGCAGTTCTTC.